The clone carrying this T cell receptor (beta chain) was seen only a few times. The antigen is unknown. The sample comes from a study of blood T cells in healthy people across ages. Study findings and constraints: Aged donors had fewer naive CD4+ cells and lower diversity than long-lived donors. Nothing was known about donor CMV status, and this possibly confounded expanded clonotype changes.

Together with a sample-barcoded 5' primer, a J-beta primer mix was included in a second PCR lasting roughly 7 to 11 cycles. TCRdb used MiXCR to reprocess the 5' RACE reads, holding one entry per CDR3 protein. Of over 1,500,000 distinct CDR3 sequences in the sample, 39% are singletons; the top ten hold 23%. Germline CDR1 reads MNHEY; CDR2 reads SVGAGI. The CDR3 is made up of 16 amino acids. The V end lost 2 bases, the J end lost 1 base, and 12 bases lay between the germline ends. Total RNA, at least 5 micrograms per sample, came from PBMCs. This receptor was taken from a human donor in good health. The chain couples TRBV6-5 to TRBJ1-5; D gene unclear. Material for sequencing was blood. CDR3 residues: CASSYPRHLSNQPQHF. The CDR3 coding sequence is TGTGCCAGCAGTTACCCGAGACACCTAAGCAATCAGCCCCAGCATTTT.